This TCR beta chain was recovered during a study of blood T cell repertoires in COVID-19. The wider study: Sources were T cells, B-cell-depleted T cells, or PBMCs; the material itself was cDNA or gDNA.

V was shortened by 7 bases and J by 7 bases, with 17 bases between the two germline ends. The length of the CDR3 is 13 residues. The germline CDR1 and CDR2 sequences are SNHLY and FYNNEI. TCRdb's copy holds only in-frame clones and misses some; the assay was immunoSEQ multiplex PCR. This table has around 380,000 clones, more than 70% appearing once. Sequencing was performed on PBMCs or T cells enriched from blood (not recorded which). The chain uses TRBV2 and TRBJ2-7, with D maybe TRBD2 (5 bases). This TCR came from a man aged 30 to 39 who had recovered from COVID-19. The CDR3 DNA reads as TGTGCCAGCATGACTAACACGCCGGGGGAGCAGTACTTC. It encodes CASMTNTPGEQYF.